This T cell receptor beta chain was sequenced during a study of cytomegalovirus exposure and HLA in healthy donors. The donors (healthy individuals) were bone marrow donors. The germline CDR1 and CDR2 sequences are SEHNR and FQNEAQ (reference sequence). Trimming at V came to 5 bases and at J to 0 bases, leaving 3 bases not matched to a gene. This CDR3 spans 15 amino acids. The PCR made use of 60 Vbeta and 13 Jbeta primers. Data came from immunoSEQ multiplex PCR; TCRdb stores just in-frame clones and leaves some out. The data hold roughly 180,000 clones, with 80% observed a single time. The sample was PBMCs. The chain combines TRBV7-9 with TRBJ1-4; 7 bases line up with TRBD1. The origin of this receptor is a girl between 10 and 17 years old in good health and CMV-seropositive. CDR3 amino acids: CASSPGTATNEKLFF. The CDR3, as DNA: TGTGCCAGCAGCCCTGGGACAGCAACTAATGAAAAACTGTTTTTT.